The source of this TCR beta chain is a study of blood T cells in healthy people across ages. The use of a sample-barcoded 5' primer and a J-beta primer mix characterized a second PCR of roughly 7 to 12 cycles. TCRdb recomputed calls from the 5' RACE reads with MiXCR, one row per CDR3 protein. The table includes around 700,000 distinct CDR3 sequences, roughly 25% detected once. The ends lost 6 bases at V and 9 bases at J; junction bases unmatched: 7. CDR1 and CDR2 (germline): SGHKS, YYEKEE (reference sequence). The CDR3 is made up of 13 amino acids. Broader study findings: Unknown CMV status may confound age-related changes in expanded clones.

On this clonotype: The antigen is unknown.

Separately, the same data were catalogued under a study of T cells of mothers and their children.

The origin of this receptor is a boy younger than 18 in good health. The specimen sequenced was blood. The J gene is TRBJ2-1, the V gene TRBV5-5; TRBD1 matches at 9 bases. CDR3 protein: CASTLQGASEQFF. Written as DNA, the CDR3 is TGTGCCAGCACCTTACAGGGGGCAAGTGAGCAGTTCTTC.